The rows below give T cell receptor beta chains drawn from one sample of a study of T cell clonotyping in hematopoietic cell transplantation. Data came from immunoSEQ multiplex PCR; TCRdb stores just in-frame clones and leaves some out. The sample holds tens of thousands of clones, 95% seen once. The sequenced sample was peripheral blood mononuclear cells. The receptors stem from a young man in good health. Some clones in this sample may be carry-over from other donors' samples. Both conserved end residues are part of each CDR3. D genes are given only for firm matches. Where a row states a size, it is once, few, many or the class of an expanded clone; other rows omit it.

v_call	clone_size	d_call	j_call	cdr3_aa	cdr3_nt
TRBV7-2	.	TRBD2	TRBJ2-7	CASSSGLAIYEQYF	TGTGCCAGCAGCTCGGGACTAGCCATCTACGAGCAGTACTTC
TRBV30	.	TRBD1	TRBJ2-7	CAWSVAGGAEQYF	TGTGCCTGGAGTGTAGCAGGGGGCGCCGAGCAGTACTTC
TRBV9	.	.	TRBJ1-5	CASSLIGSPKGQPQHF	TGTGCCAGCAGCCTAATCGGGTCCCCCAAAGGTCAGCCCCAGCATTTT
TRBV30	.	.	TRBJ1-5	CAWSVGGGFYQPQHF	TGTGCCTGGAGTGTAGGTGGGGGATTTTATCAGCCCCAGCATTTT
TRBV5-1	.	TRBD1	TRBJ1-1	CASQGAGGYTEAFF	TGCGCCAGCCAAGGGGCAGGGGGGTACACTGAAGCTTTCTTT
TRBV11-2	.	.	TRBJ1-6	CASSLRRGVTRANSPLHF	TGTGCCAGCAGCCTACGGCGAGGGGTCACGCGGGCAAATTCACCCCTCCACTTT
TRBV25-1	.	.	TRBJ2-2	CASSEDNTGELFF	TGTGCCAGCAGTGAAGATAACACCGGGGAGCTGTTTTTT
TRBV10-3	.	TRBD2	TRBJ2-7	CAISDSREAREQYF	TGTGCCATCAGTGATTCGCGGGAGGCGCGGGAGCAGTACTTC
TRBV2	.	.	TRBJ2-2	CASRNGPHTGELFF	TGTGCCAGCAGGAACGGACCGCACACCGGGGAGCTGTTTTTT
TRBV11-3	.	.	TRBJ1-2	CASSFRGNYGYTF	TGTGCCAGCAGCTTCCGGGGAAACTATGGCTACACCTTC
TRBV30	.	TRBD2	TRBJ2-7	CAWRKAGEYEQYF	TGTGCCTGGAGAAAAGCGGGAGAATACGAGCAGTACTTC
TRBV9	.	TRBD1	TRBJ2-5	CASSVTGAGGRETQYF	TGTGCCAGCAGCGTGACCGGGGCAGGGGGCCGGGAGACCCAGTACTTC
TRBV19	.	.	TRBJ2-1	CASSTGKGQKEARQFF	TGTGCCAGTAGTACAGGCAAAGGACAGAAAGAAGCCCGACAGTTCTTC
TRBV19	.	.	TRBJ1-3	CASRGGSRSSGNTIYF	TGTGCCAGTAGGGGCGGTTCCAGGTCCTCTGGAAACACCATATATTTT
TRBV9	.	.	TRBJ1-2	CASSVDRNRYGYTF	TGTGCCAGCAGCGTAGACCGAAACCGCTATGGCTACACCTTC
TRBV2	.	.	TRBJ2-1	CASRDPGNPSYNEQFF	TGTGCCAGCAGGGATCCGGGTAACCCTTCCTACAATGAGCAGTTCTTC
TRBV4-2	.	.	TRBJ1-1	CASSQDRANTEAFF	TGTGCCAGCAGCCAAGACAGGGCTAACACTGAAGCTTTCTTT
TRBV18	.	.	TRBJ2-2	CASSLSTQGTGELFF	TGTGCCAGCTCACTATCGACCCAGGGCACCGGGGAGCTGTTTTTT
TRBV7-9	.	.	TRBJ2-3	CASSQPPDTQYF	TGTGCCAGCAGCCAACCACCCGATACGCAGTATTTT
TRBV27	.	.	TRBJ2-7	CASSRTITGTHGWDEQYF	TGTGCCAGCAGCAGGACGATAACCGGGACCCATGGATGGGACGAGCAGTACTTC
TRBV6-1	.	.	TRBJ2-1	CASSTTVSSYNEQFF	TGTGCCAGCAGTACGACAGTTAGCTCCTACAATGAGCAGTTCTTC
TRBV5-6	once	.	TRBJ1-1	CASSGGSDLNTEAFF	TGTGCCAGCAGCGGGGGCTCGGACTTGAACACTGAAGCTTTCTTT
TRBV6-5	.	.	TRBJ2-5	CASSYGTLQETQYF	TGTGCCAGCAGTTACGGGACACTACAAGAGACCCAGTACTTC
TRBV6-6	.	TRBD1	TRBJ2-1	CASRGQGPYNEQFF	TGTGCCAGCAGGGGACAGGGACCCTACAATGAGCAGTTCTTC
TRBV7-2	.	.	TRBJ1-1	CASSPDRQNTEAFF	TGTGCCAGCAGCCCGGACAGACAAAACACTGAAGCTTTCTTT
TRBV15	.	.	TRBJ1-1	CATSDTRGNTEAFF	TGTGCCACCAGCGACACACGGGGGAACACTGAAGCTTTCTTT
TRBV5-1	.	.	TRBJ2-3	CASSQGRGYTDTQYF	TGCGCCAGCAGCCAGGGAAGGGGTTACACAGATACGCAGTATTTT
TRBV7-9	.	.	TRBJ2-5	CASSFATDQETQYF	TGTGCCAGCAGCTTCGCTACAGACCAAGAGACCCAGTACTTC
TRBV5-6	.	.	TRBJ2-7	CASSLFGLYEQYF	TGTGCCAGCAGCTTGTTCGGACTGTACGAGCAGTACTTC
TRBV6-5	once	TRBD1	TRBJ1-2	CASSSQGEHGYTF	TGTGCCAGCAGTTCTCAGGGGGAGCATGGCTACACCTTC
TRBV19	.	TRBD1	TRBJ1-1	CASSSSPDRRLAEAFF	TGTGCCAGTAGTTCATCGCCGGACAGGCGGTTGGCTGAAGCTTTCTTT
TRBV7-8	.	TRBD1	TRBJ1-1	CASIGDRGILEAFF	TGTGCCAGCATCGGGGACAGGGGAATTTTAGAAGCTTTCTTT
TRBV19	.	.	TRBJ2-3	CASSRPQGRRTDTQYF	TGTGCCAGTAGTAGGCCGCAGGGGAGGAGAACAGATACGCAGTATTTT
TRBV5-4	.	.	TRBJ2-3	CASSLEGRSTDTQYF	TGTGCCAGCAGCTTGGAGGGCCGCAGCACAGATACGCAGTATTTT
TRBV6-1	.	.	TRBJ1-1	CASSVAEAFF	TGTGCCAGCAGTGTGGCTGAAGCTTTCTTT
TRBV4-1	.	.	TRBJ1-2	CASSRQGSGEGYGYTF	TGCGCCAGCAGCCGTCAAGGATCGGGCGAAGGCTATGGCTACACCTTC
TRBV10-2	.	.	TRBJ1-5	CATRPGYSNQPQHF	TGCGCCACCAGGCCAGGGTATAGCAATCAGCCCCAGCATTTT
TRBV7-7	.	.	TRBJ2-1	CASSLGEKGNEQFF	TGTGCCAGCAGCTTAGGCGAGAAGGGCAATGAGCAGTTCTTC
TRBV6-5	once	.	TRBJ2-7	CASSIDSGPNYEQYF	TGTGCCAGCAGTATCGACTCCGGACCCAACTACGAGCAGTACTTC
TRBV27	.	.	TRBJ1-5	CASSLTAYQPQHF	TGTGCCAGCAGTTTAACAGCATATCAGCCCCAGCATTTT
TRBV30	.	.	TRBJ2-5	CAWSNGGGETQYF	TGTGCCTGGAGTAACGGGGGAGGTGAGACCCAGTACTTC
TRBV27	.	TRBD1	TRBJ2-7	CASRLTGAYEQYF	TGTGCCAGCAGACTTACAGGGGCCTACGAGCAGTACTTC
TRBV7-8	.	.	TRBJ2-3	CASSPGGDTQYF	TGTGCCAGCAGCCCAGGGGGGGATACGCAGTATTTT
TRBV6-5	once	.	TRBJ1-2	CASSQSAYYGYTF	TGTGCCAGCAGCCAGAGTGCGTACTATGGCTACACCTTC
TRBV4-2	.	TRBD1	TRBJ2-3	CASSQLRTGRTDTQYF	TGTGCCAGCAGCCAACTACGGACAGGGCGCACAGATACGCAGTATTTT